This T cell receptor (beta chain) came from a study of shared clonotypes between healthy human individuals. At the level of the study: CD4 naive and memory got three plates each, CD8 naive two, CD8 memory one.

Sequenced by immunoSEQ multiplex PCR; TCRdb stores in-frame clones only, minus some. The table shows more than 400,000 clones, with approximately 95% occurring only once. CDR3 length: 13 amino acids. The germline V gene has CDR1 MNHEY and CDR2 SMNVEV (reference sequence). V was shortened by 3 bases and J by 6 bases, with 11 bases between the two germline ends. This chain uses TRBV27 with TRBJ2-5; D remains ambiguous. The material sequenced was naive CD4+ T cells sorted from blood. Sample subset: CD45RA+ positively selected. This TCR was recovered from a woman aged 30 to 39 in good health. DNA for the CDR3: TGTGCCAGCAGTTTGTGGGTTGAAAAGACCCAGTACTTC. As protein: CASSLWVEKTQYF.